The 8 T cell receptor beta chains given below trace back to one sample, sequenced in a study of shared clonotypes between healthy human individuals. Libraries were prepared by immunoSEQ multiplex PCR; TCRdb keeps only in-frame clonotypes and omits some of them. The table has 2 million to 3 million clones, 80% to 95% seen once; the top ten hold approximately 0.36%. Input material: naive CD4+ T cells from PBMCs. Subset described: CD45RA+ positively selected. The source of these receptors is a man younger than 30 in good health. Some clones in this sample may be carry-over from other donors' samples.

On this clone itself: The sample holds other DNA sequences that translate to the same CDR3. The V and J genes are TRBV15 and TRBJ1-5, with D uncertain. Trimming cost V 5 bases and J 4 bases, with 6 bases left between them. Germline V gene lookup returns CDR1 LNHNV and CDR2 YYDKDF (reference sequence). The length of the CDR3 is 12 residues. CDR3 nucleotides: TGTGCCACCAGCCGGGATAATCAGCCCCAGCATTTT. It specifies CATSRDNQPQHF.

This chain links TRBV28 with TRBJ2-1; tentatively, D is TRBD2 (6 bases). Germline-derived CDR1 and CDR2 are MDHEN and SYDVKM. The V and J ends lost 5 bases and 7 bases respectively, with 18 bases between them. This CDR3 comprises 15 residues. In nucleotides, the CDR3 is TGTGCCAGCAGTAATGGCGGGATGGGGGAGAATGAGCAGTTCTTC. Its translation is CASSNGGMGENEQFF.

Notes on this clone: Other DNA sequences in the sample encode the same CDR3. The V call is TRBV5-1, the J call TRBJ1-3, with D tentatively TRBD1 (5 bases). The CDR3 spans 14 residues. Germline CDR1 SGHRS, CDR2 YFSETQ. V dropped 0 bases and J dropped 4 bases, with 8 bases sitting between them. This CDR3 is CASSLGGDGNTIYF. The CDR3 DNA is TGCGCCAGCAGCTTGGGCGGGGACGGAAACACCATATATTTT.

This chain joins TRBV27 and TRBJ2-7; 11 bases match TRBD1. The CDR3 contains 14 residues. Germline trimming cut 6 bases from V and 4 bases from J; bases unmatched to any gene: 5. The V gene's germline CDR1 is MNHEY and CDR2 SMNVEV (reference sequence). CDR3 residues: CASSWGQGVYEQYF. The DNA for the CDR3 is TGTGCCAGCAGCTGGGGACAGGGGGTATACGAGCAGTACTTC.

This chain joins TRBV29-1 and TRBJ1-1, with a possible D match to TRBD1 (6 bases). The CDR3 has 13 residues. V was clipped by 7 bases and J by 5 bases, with 17 bases between them. Germline values: CDR1 SQVTM, CDR2 ANQGSEA. CDR3 sequence reads: CSAQDQGMTEAFF. DNA for the CDR3: TGCAGCGCCCAAGATCAGGGGATGACTGAAGCTTTCTTT.

V and J are TRBV6-1 and TRBJ1-2, with 10 bases fitting TRBD1. Losses at the gene ends were 0 bases for V and 7 bases for J; bases not matched to a gene: 8. Per germline, CDR1 MNHNS and CDR2 SASEGT. The CDR3 is 16 amino acids. The CDR3 bases are TGTGCCAGCAGTGAAGCGGCTCGACAGGGGGCGCGTGGCTACACCTTC. Translation gives CASSEAARQGARGYTF.

V usage is TRBV5-1 and J usage is TRBJ2-7, with TRBD1 as a possible D gene (5 bases). Germline V CDR1 and CDR2: SGHRS, YFSETQ. V lost 0 bases, J lost 5 bases, and 15 bases lay in between. The CDR3 runs 15 residues. CDR3 DNA: TGCGCCAGCAGCTTGGGGGGCCTAACATTCCACGAGCAGTACTTC. This encodes CASSLGGLTFHEQYF.

A single count supports this clone. The rearrangement uses TRBV5-4 and TRBJ2-3, with TRBD2 matching 10 bases. CDR1 is SGHNT and CDR2 is YYREEE in the germline V gene (reference sequence). The CDR3 runs 15 residues. The J segment lost 4 bases and the V segment lost 5 bases, leaving 7 bases of the junction unmatched. The CDR3 is CASRGTSVSSDTQYF. The CDR3 region has the DNA TGTGCCAGCAGGGGGACTAGCGTTAGCTCAGATACGCAGTATTTT.